This TCR beta chain was sequenced during a study of blood T cell repertoires in COVID-19. Looking at the study overall: Samples came from the United States, Italy and Spain, spanning acute and convalescent COVID-19. The cDNA or gDNA used as material had been derived from T cells, B-cell-depleted T cells, or PBMCs.

Original methodology: Nucleated cell counts were estimated from reference gene primer amplification. Sequencing used immunoSEQ multiplex PCR; TCRdb keeps in-frame clones, though not all of them. V and J calls and clone size come straight from that table; D and trimming were deduced from the DNA. This table has about 250,000 clones, around nine tenths appearing once. Germline lookup yields CDR1 SEHNR and CDR2 FQNEAQ (reference sequence). The trim removed 5 bases at V and 0 bases at J, leaving 5 bases unmatched. The CDR3 totals 15 residues. What was sequenced was peripheral blood. The chain uses TRBV7-9 and TRBJ1-2; 8 positions agree with TRBD1. The receptor comes from a woman between 55 and 75 years old who had recovered from COVID-19. CDR3 amino acids: CASSQGTGSNYGYTF. DNA for the CDR3: TGTGCCAGCAGCCAGGGGACAGGATCTAACTATGGCTACACCTTC. Supplemented by reference TRBV7-9 and TRBJ1-2, the full variable domain reads DTGVSQNPRHKITKRGQNVTFRCDPISEHNRLYWYRQTLGQGPEFLTYFQNEAQLEKSRLLSDRFSAERPKGSFSTLEIQRTEQGDSAMYLCASSQGTGSNYGYTFGSGTRLTVV.